These 32 T cell receptor beta chains originate from one sample sequenced in a study of shared clonotypes between healthy human individuals. Naive CD8 cells comprised CD45RO-negative, CCR7-positively selected cells, excluding terminally differentiated effector memory CD45RA+ cells. The repertoire was sequenced with immunoSEQ multiplex PCR; TCRdb's copy has only in-frame clones and lacks some. The sample holds more than 550,000 clones, about 91% seen once. Sequenced: naive CD8+ T cells sorted from blood. The receptors here all came from a man under 40 in good health.

The V and J genes are TRBV7-9 and TRBJ1-5; no definite D call. Germline CDR1 reads SEHNR; CDR2 reads FQNEAQ (reference sequence). The CDR3 is 13 residues long. The V and J ends lost 6 bases and 2 bases respectively, with 8 bases between them. The CDR3 here is CASRLEGNQPQHF. The CDR3 DNA reads TGTGCCAGCAGGCTGGAGGGCAATCAGCCCCAGCATTTT.

A few counts support this clone. The chain combines TRBV5-1 with TRBJ2-2; D not certain. Trimming pared 4 bases from V and 7 bases from J, leaving 2 bases between. The CDR3 loop spans 10 amino acids. Germline loops: CDR1 SGHRS, CDR2 YFSETQ. CDR3 loop: CASSNGELFF. CDR3 nucleotides: TGCGCCAGCAGCAACGGGGAGCTGTTTTTT.

V gene TRBV18 combines with J gene TRBJ2-1; D is unclear. Germline lookup yields CDR1 KGHSH and CDR2 LQKENI. The CDR3 has 14 amino acids. V lost 3 bases and J 0 bases, leaving 6 bases between the germline ends. The CDR3 coding sequence is TGTGCCAGCTCACCGACTGACTCCTACAATGAGCAGTTCTTC. Protein product: CASSPTDSYNEQFF.

This clone was picked up a small number of times. CDR3 coding DNA: TGTGCCAGCTCACCGAGTTCCCCCGTGGGGGAGCAGTACTTC. Amino acid sequence: CASSPSSPVGEQYF. V is TRBV18 and J is TRBJ2-7; no definite D call. CDR1 is KGHSH, CDR2 LQKENI, per germline. Between the trimmed V and J ends, which lost 3 bases and 7 bases, there was a span of 16 bases. This CDR3 has 14 amino acids. Based on the CDR3 plus reference TRBV18 and TRBJ2-7, the full variable domain is NAGVMQNPRHLVRRRGQEARLRCSPMKGHSHVYWYRQLPEEGLKFMVYLQKENIIDESGMPKERFSAEFPKEGPSILRIQQVVRGDSAAYFCASSPSSPVGEQYFGPGTRLTVT.

As for this clone: Other DNA sequences in this sample translate to the same CDR3. The chain employs TRBV27 and TRBJ2-1, with D uncertain. Germline CDR1 MNHEY, CDR2 SMNVEV (reference sequence). This CDR3 contains 13 residues. V was pared by 2 bases and J by 0 bases, with 2 bases between. The CDR3 here is CASSLSSYNEQFF. The DNA for the CDR3 is TGTGCCAGCAGTTTAAGCTCCTACAATGAGCAGTTCTTC.

The V and J genes are TRBV15 and TRBJ2-7, with a weak D call TRBD1 (5 bases). Per the germline V gene, CDR1 is LNHNV and CDR2 is YYDKDF (reference sequence). This CDR3 comprises 15 residues. V was cut by 0 bases and J by 5 bases, with 14 bases left in between. The CDR3 DNA reads TGTGCCACCAGCAGAGATCGAGACAGTAACAACGAGCAGTACTTC. Protein sequence: CATSRDRDSNNEQYF.

Concerning this clone: The same CDR3 can be traced to other DNA sequences in this sample. V usage is TRBV27 and J usage is TRBJ2-3, with TRBD1 matching over 11 bases. The CDR3 is made up of 15 amino acids. The V gene's germline CDR1 is MNHEY and CDR2 SMNVEV (reference sequence). With V trimmed by 6 bases and J by 3 bases, 5 bases remained unmatched. CDR3 amino acids: CASSPRDRGTDTQYF. CDR3 sequence (DNA): TGTGCCAGCAGCCCCCGGGACAGGGGGACAGATACGCAGTATTTT.

The chain recombines TRBV2 with TRBJ2-1; 9 bases line up with TRBD1. Germline V CDR1 and CDR2: SNHLY, FYNNEI. Trimming at V came to 8 bases and at J to 9 bases, leaving 11 bases not matched to a gene. The CDR3 extends over 14 amino acids. The CDR3 protein is CASPSGTGKGEQFF. The CDR3 DNA follows: TGTGCCAGCCCATCCGGGACAGGGAAGGGTGAGCAGTTCTTC.

The chain carries TRBV7-2 and TRBJ2-1, with 13 bases aligning to TRBD2. Per germline, CDR1 SGHTA and CDR2 FQGNSA. This CDR3 has 15 amino acids. The J segment lost 2 bases and the V segment lost 5 bases, leaving 0 bases of the junction unmatched. The CDR3 protein is CASSGTSGTYNEQFF. In DNA, the CDR3 is TGTGCCAGCAGCGGGACTAGCGGGACCTACAATGAGCAGTTCTTC.

The CDR3 region is CATSREVRATEAFF. CDR3 sequence (DNA): TGTGCCACCAGCAGAGAGGTTCGTGCTACTGAAGCTTTCTTT. The gene calls are TRBV15 and TRBJ1-1, with D unclear. The CDR3 spans 14 residues. CDR1 and CDR2 from the germline V gene are LNHNV and YYDKDF (reference sequence). V was pared by 0 bases and J by 5 bases, with 10 bases between.

V and J are TRBV11-2 and TRBJ2-1, with D uncertain. The ends were cut back, 1 base at V and 3 bases at J, with 7 bases in the middle. The CDR3 consists of 14 residues. Germline V gene data show CDR1 as SGHAT and CDR2 as FQNNGV. The CDR3 spells CASSLGYLYNEQFF. In nucleotides, the CDR3 is TGTGCCAGCAGCTTAGGTTACCTCTACAATGAGCAGTTCTTC.

The chain has TRBV28 and TRBJ2-3, with D possibly being TRBD1 (5 bases). The V and J ends lost 5 bases and 2 bases respectively, with 11 bases between them. This CDR3 spans 14 amino acids. Germline loops: CDR1 MDHEN, CDR2 SYDVKM. The CDR3, as DNA: TGTGCCAGCAGTCCTCCGACAGACACAGATACGCAGTATTTT. The encoded protein is CASSPPTDTDTQYF.

The CDR3 nucleotides read TGCGCCAGCAGCCCCTACCTTGGAGCCTACGAGCAGTACTTC. Protein: CASSPYLGAYEQYF. This chain joins TRBV5-1 and TRBJ2-7; D is unclear. From germline, CDR1 is SGHRS and CDR2 YFSETQ. The CDR3 contains 14 residues. V was trimmed by 4 bases and J by 2 bases, leaving 13 bases between them.

J is TRBJ2-7 and V is TRBV5-4, with D perhaps given as TRBD1 or TRBD2 (5 bases each). Germline V gene lookup returns CDR1 SGHNT and CDR2 YYREEE (reference sequence). The V end lost 0 bases, the J end lost 4 bases, and 14 bases lay between the germline ends. The CDR3 spans 15 residues. The CDR3 reads CASSLERVGTYEQYF. As DNA, the CDR3 is TGTGCCAGCAGCTTGGAGAGGGTAGGGACGTACGAGCAGTACTTC.

The chain joins TRBV11-2 to TRBJ2-1, with 7 bases aligning to TRBD1. V shed 3 bases, J shed 10 bases, and the junction held 9 bases outside the gene matches. The germline CDR1 and CDR2 sequences are SGHAT and FQNNGV. The CDR3 has 14 residues. The CDR3 nucleotides read TGTGCCAGCAGCTTCGGTACAGGGGAGAACGAGCAGTTCTTC. As protein: CASSFGTGENEQFF.

The V call is TRBV9, the J call TRBJ2-2, with 8 bases that match TRBD2. Looked up from germline, CDR1 is SGDLS and CDR2 is YYNGEE. The CDR3 totals 16 residues. The trim removed 3 bases at V and 2 bases at J, leaving 6 bases unmatched. CDR3 region: CASSAPGGHNTGELFF. The CDR3 nucleotides read TGTGCCAGCAGCGCCCCGGGAGGGCATAACACCGGGGAGCTGTTTTTT. Using reference TRBV9 and TRBJ2-2 for the parts outside the CDR3, the full variable domain is DSGVTQTPKHLITATGQRVTLRCSPRSGDLSVYWYQQSLDQGLQFLIQYYNGEERAKGNILERFSAQQFPDLHSELNLSSLELGDSALYFCASSAPGGHNTGELFFGEGSRLTVL.

In this sample, this clone turned up many times. V gene TRBV6-1 combines with J gene TRBJ2-1; the D gene is possibly TRBD2 (5 bases). Trimming shortened V by 7 bases and J by 6 bases, and 16 bases separated the two germline ends. The germline gives CDR1 MNHNS, CDR2 SASEGT. This CDR3 has 14 amino acids. The CDR3 protein is CASTGPGESNEQFF. The CDR3 region has the DNA TGTGCCAGCACTGGACCCGGGGAGAGCAATGAGCAGTTCTTC.

This chain connects TRBV28 to TRBJ1-5; 9 nucleotides agree with TRBD1. Germline V lookup: CDR1 MDHEN, CDR2 SYDVKM. With 4 bases clipped from V and 6 bases from J, the junction kept 13 bases outside the gene matches. The CDR3 runs to 17 residues. In nucleotides, the CDR3 is TGTGCCAGCAGTTCGGAAAAAAACAGGGGGCGCGGTCAGCCCCAGCATTTT. Its translation: CASSSEKNRGRGQPQHF. Full variable domain (outside the CDR3, taken from reference TRBV28 and TRBJ1-5): DVKVTQSSRYLVKRTGEKVFLECVQDMDHENMFWYRQDPGLGLRLIYFSYDVKMKEKGDIPEGYSVSREKKERFSLILESASTNQTSMYLCASSSEKNRGRGQPQHFGDGTRLSIL.

The chain combines TRBV18 with TRBJ2-5; 9 nucleotides agree with TRBD2. V shed 4 bases and J 4 bases; nucleotides not matched to a gene: 13. This CDR3 has 17 residues. Germline V CDR1 and CDR2: KGHSH, LQKENI. Written as DNA, the CDR3 is TGTGCCAGCTCACGATTACGGCGGGAGGGCCGGGGAGAGACCCAGTACTTC. Its translation: CASSRLRREGRGETQYF.

V and J are TRBV28 and TRBJ2-1, with 12 nucleotides matching TRBD2. Germline V CDR1 and CDR2: MDHEN, SYDVKM. This CDR3 spans 15 amino acids. V lost 6 bases, J lost 4 bases, and 4 bases stayed unmatched. The CDR3, as DNA: TGTGCCAGCAGCTTAGGACTAGCGGGGTACAATGAGCAGTTCTTC. Its protein is CASSLGLAGYNEQFF.

This chain uses TRBV7-9 with TRBJ1-1; 7 bases are shared with TRBD1. The germline gives CDR1 SEHNR, CDR2 FQNEAQ (reference sequence). The CDR3 has 15 amino acids. Germline trimming cut 5 bases from V and 5 bases from J; bases unmatched to any gene: 11. The CDR3 DNA follows: TGTGCCAGCAGCCCCCCTAGACAGGGTTGGACTGAAGCTTTCTTT. As protein: CASSPPRQGWTEAFF.

V usage is TRBV5-6 and J usage is TRBJ2-7; tentative D call: TRBD2 (6 bases). CDR1 is SGHDT and CDR2 is YYEEEE in the germline V gene. V was shortened by 4 bases and J by 0 bases, with 17 bases between the two germline ends. The CDR3 loop spans 16 amino acids. The DNA for the CDR3 is TGTGCCAGCAGCCCTAGCGTTTGGGGGAGCTCCTACGAGCAGTACTTC. Translated: CASSPSVWGSSYEQYF.

The V gene is TRBV27, the J gene TRBJ1-5; no firm D call. Germline CDR1 and CDR2: MNHEY and SMNVEV (reference sequence). The CDR3 is 17 amino acids. Trimming shortened V by 4 bases and J by 2 bases, and 18 bases separated the two germline ends. The CDR3 bases are TGTGCCAGCAGTTCCATCCCCTTGGGTTACGGCAATCAGCCCCAGCATTTT. It encodes CASSSIPLGYGNQPQHF.

The V gene is TRBV14, the J gene TRBJ2-7; 7 bases are shared with TRBD2. This CDR3 is built from 15 residues. Losses at the gene ends were 4 bases for V and 2 bases for J; bases not matched to a gene: 8. Looked up from germline, CDR1 is SGHDN and CDR2 is FVKESK. The CDR3 is CASSPRWSGTYEQYF. CDR3 in DNA: TGTGCCAGCAGCCCCAGGTGGAGCGGGACCTACGAGCAGTACTTC. Full variable domain (missing parts from reference TRBV14 and TRBJ2-7): EAGVTQFPSHSVIEKGQTVTLRCDPISGHDNLYWYRRVMGKEIKFLLHFVKESKQDESGMPNNRFLAERTGGTYSTLKVQPAELEDSGVYFCASSPRWSGTYEQYFGPGTRLTVT.

The chain joins TRBV5-1 to TRBJ1-1; D gene unclear. CDR1 is SGHRS, CDR2 YFSETQ, per germline. Between the trimmed V and J ends, which lost 0 bases and 4 bases, there was a span of 16 bases. The CDR3 sequence is 16 residues long. The CDR3 bases are TGCGCCAGCAGCTTGGATCTCGTTCAGCTGGGCACTGAAGCTTTCTTT. It codes for CASSLDLVQLGTEAFF.

The chain has TRBV27 and TRBJ2-3, with no clear D. The germline CDR1 and CDR2 sequences are MNHEY and SMNVEV (reference sequence). Trimming pared 8 bases from V and 2 bases from J, leaving 8 bases between. The CDR3 sequence is 12 residues long. The CDR3: CASGDLTDTQYF. CDR3 in DNA: TGTGCCAGCGGGGATCTCACAGATACGCAGTATTTT.

The CDR3 DNA follows: TGTGCCAGCAGCAAAGCGCTTTATCTGGGTAGCGTCAATGAGCAGTTCTTC. It yields the protein CASSKALYLGSVNEQFF. This sequence joins TRBV21-1 and TRBJ2-1; the table's D gene call, TRBD2, was not cross checked with the DNA. TRBV21-1 constitutes a pseudogene. The CDR3 extends over 17 amino acids.

This chain links TRBV28 with TRBJ1-2, with a possible D match to TRBD1 (5 bases). There are 16 residues in the CDR3. V was shortened by 4 bases and J by 8 bases, with 23 bases between the two germline ends. In germline, CDR1 is MDHEN, CDR2 SYDVKM. CDR3 sequence: CASSSLREVDVGGYTF. CDR3 nucleotides: TGTGCCAGCAGTTCCCTCAGGGAGGTGGACGTGGGGGGCTACACCTTC.

The gene calls are TRBV6-5 and TRBJ1-5; D is possibly TRBD1 (6 bases). The length of the CDR3 is 15 residues. Germline values: CDR1 MNHEY, CDR2 SVGAGI. The V and J ends lost 0 bases and 2 bases respectively, with 8 bases between them. Here the CDR3 DNA reads TGTGCCAGCAGTTACTCGAGGGGGGGCAATCAGCCCCAGCATTTT. Its translation: CASSYSRGGNQPQHF.

This clone was detected once. The CDR3 protein is CASSLGRRAGYNEQFF. The CDR3 bases are TGTGCCAGCAGCTTAGGCCGCCGGGCGGGCTACAATGAGCAGTTCTTC. The chain has TRBV7-9 and TRBJ2-1; D possibly corresponds to TRBD2 (5 bases). V was shortened by 1 base and J by 3 bases, with 13 bases between the two germline ends. CDR1 SEHNR and CDR2 FQNEAQ come from the germline V gene (reference sequence). The CDR3 consists of 16 residues. The complete variable domain, with remaining parts taken from reference TRBV7-9 and TRBJ2-1, reads DTGVSQNPRHKITKRGQNVTFRCDPISEHNRLYWYRQTLGQGPEFLTYFQNEAQLEKSRLLSDRFSAERPKGSFSTLEIQRTEQGDSAMYLCASSLGRRAGYNEQFFGPGTRLTVL.

The rearrangement links TRBV6-5 to TRBJ2-3; D possibly matches TRBD1 or TRBD2 (6 bases each). Germline CDR1 and CDR2: MNHEY and SVGAGI. This CDR3 is built from 16 residues. The V end was cut by 2 bases, the J end by 0 bases, with 12 bases between. CDR3 amino acids: CASSYKGGTSTDTQYF. The CDR3 DNA follows: TGTGCCAGCAGTTACAAGGGGGGAACTAGCACAGATACGCAGTATTTT.

The chain employs TRBV21-1 and TRBJ1-5; the D call of TRBD1 is as the table states it, not checked on the DNA. TRBV21-1 is a listed pseudogene. The CDR3 is made up of 16 amino acids. The CDR3 region has the DNA TGTGCCAGCAGCACTACCGGGACAGGGAACAATCAGCCCCAGCATTTT. Protein product: CASSTTGTGNNQPQHF.